The 20 T cell receptor beta chains below were found in one sample sequenced in a study of PD-1 blockade in classical Hodgkin lymphoma (dated by TCRdb to about 2020). The meaning of the sample's time point label: cycle 1 day 1 (C1D1), immediately before nivolumab initiation. Relapse after autologous stem cell transplantation had occurred in all trial patients, and cohorts A, B and C were distinguished by prior brentuximab vedotin exposure. CD4+ T cells were purified from thawed PBMCs by magnetic negative selection with a Miltenyi CD4+ T cell isolation kit. The library was produced with the immunoSEQ multiplex PCR assay. The immuneACCESS repertoire file appears here via TCRdb, limited to in-frame rearrangements. These files lack a portion of the clones; in checked studies, under half of the deficit traces to unresolved V genes, and the cause of the others is not known. Across this sample there are approximately 25,000 clones, with 60% to 85% seen only once. The top ten clonotypes cover about 2.4% of the sample.

Sequences were derived from CD4+ T cells from blood, sampled at baseline. Receptors were obtained from a human donor with classical Hodgkin lymphoma.

The rearrangement joins TRBV9 to TRBJ2-7; D call uncertain. Germline assignment: CDR1 SGDLS and CDR2 YYNGEE. CDR3 length: 13 residues. Trimming removed 3 bases at V and 7 bases at J, with 14 bases between. In DNA, the CDR3 is TGTGCCAGCAGCGCGGCCCATGGGATTGAGCAGTACTTC. It is translated as CASSAAHGIEQYF.

This rearrangement joins TRBV4-1 to TRBJ1-4; tentatively, D is TRBD1 (5 bases). This CDR3 is 17 amino acids long. Germline V lookup: CDR1 MGHRA, CDR2 YSYEKL. Trimming stripped 4 bases from V and 7 bases from J, with 22 bases between. CDR3 nucleotide sequence: TGCGCCAGCAGCCCATCCCCGGGGGTCGTTTGGGGTGAAAAACTGTTTTTT. It encodes CASSPSPGVVWGEKLFF.

The CDR3 spells CASSLLRNTGELFF. CDR3 bases: TGTGCCAGCAGCTTGCTCAGAAACACCGGGGAGCTGTTTTTT. The chain carries TRBV5-6 and TRBJ2-2; D not certain. V lost 1 base, J lost 2 bases, and 6 bases lay in between. CDR3 length: 14 amino acids. The germline CDR1 and CDR2 sequences are SGHDT and YYEEEE.

The rearrangement uses TRBV7-8 and TRBJ1-2; D possibly corresponds to TRBD1 (5 bases). This CDR3 contains 16 residues. Germline V gives CDR1 SGHVS, CDR2 FQNEAQ. Trimming pared 2 bases from V and 0 bases from J, leaving 13 bases between. The DNA of the CDR3 is TGTGCCAGCAGCTTACTCGGCCAAGGGGCTAACTATGGCTACACCTTC. It encodes CASSLLGQGANYGYTF.

V is TRBV4-3 and J is TRBJ2-3; D gene uncertain. The CDR3 has 14 residues. Germline assignment: CDR1 LGHNA and CDR2 YSLEER. Trimming left V 0 bases short and J 4 bases short, with 8 bases between. CDR3 protein: CASSQDNRADTQYF. In DNA form, the CDR3 reads TGCGCCAGCAGCCAAGATAATAGGGCAGATACGCAGTATTTT.

CDR3 DNA: TGTGCCAGCAGTGCCCGGGAAGGGGCCAACGTCCTGACTTTC. Translating gives CASSAREGANVLTF. J is TRBJ2-6 and V is TRBV2, with TRBD2 as a possible D gene (5 bases). Trimming took 4 bases from V and 4 from J, leaving 8 bases between them. From germline, CDR1 is SNHLY and CDR2 FYNNEI. CDR3 length equals 14 residues.

The chain is built from TRBV30 and TRBJ2-5; D is ambiguous. The CDR3 is made up of 12 amino acids. Germline-derived CDR1 and CDR2 are GTSNPN and SVGIG (reference sequence). V lost 3 bases and J lost 5, with 10 bases in between. The CDR3 DNA follows: TGTGCCTGGAGCCCCTCGTCGGAGACCCAGTACTTC. Protein sequence: CAWSPSSETQYF.

The chain recombines TRBV4-2 with TRBJ2-1, with D possibly called TRBD1 or TRBD2 (5 bases each). Germline lookup yields CDR1 LGHNA and CDR2 YNFKEQ. Trimming shortened V by 1 base and J by 9 bases, and 10 bases separated the two germline ends. The CDR3 runs 13 residues. The CDR3 protein is CASSQGDGGEQFF. The CDR3 DNA sequence: TGTGCCAGCAGCCAAGGGGACGGCGGTGAGCAGTTCTTC.

V gene TRBV18 combines with J gene TRBJ2-1; maybe TRBD2 (6 bases). The V gene's germline CDR1 is KGHSH and CDR2 LQKENI. The CDR3 sequence is 14 residues long. Trimming left V 1 base short and J 4 bases short, with 8 bases between. CDR3 sequence (DNA): TGTGCCAGCTCACCACGGGGGGAATACAATGAGCAGTTCTTC. Residues: CASSPRGEYNEQFF.

The CDR3 DNA is TGTGCCTGGAAACTGGTTGGAGTTACACCCCTCCACTTT. It yields the protein CAWKLVGVTPLHF. V is TRBV30 and J is TRBJ1-6; D ambiguous. Germline V CDR1 and CDR2: GTSNPN, SVGIG (reference sequence). The CDR3 loop spans 13 amino acids. Trimming shortened V by 4 bases and J by 11 bases, and 15 bases separated the two germline ends.

The rearrangement uses TRBV10-3 and TRBJ1-6; 9 nucleotides align to TRBD1. The CDR3 has 15 residues. The junction had 7 bases not matched to a gene; V was cut back by 3 bases and J by 10 bases. Germline lookup yields CDR1 ENHRY and CDR2 SYGVKD. The CDR3 coding sequence is TGTGCCATCAGTGACTCGGACAGGGGAGGCTCACCCCTCCACTTT. Protein: CAISDSDRGGSPLHF.

The rearrangement uses TRBV5-6 and TRBJ1-1; D ambiguous. Per germline, CDR1 SGHDT and CDR2 YYEEEE. V shed 0 bases and J shed 8 bases, with 11 bases lying between them. The CDR3 loop spans 13 amino acids. The CDR3 DNA is TGTGCCAGCAGCTTGGAGGCTAGCCTGGAAGCTTTCTTT. It is translated as CASSLEASLEAFF.

The gene calls are TRBV13 and TRBJ2-7; weak D call: TRBD2 (6 bases). CDR1 is PRHDT and CDR2 is FYEKMQ in the germline V gene (reference sequence). Trimming took 2 bases from V and 6 from J, leaving 14 bases between them. This CDR3 region has 14 residues. The CDR3 protein is CASSLKGTVGEQYF. The CDR3 DNA sequence: TGTGCCAGCAGCTTAAAAGGGACTGTAGGCGAGCAGTACTTC. The whole variable domain, remainder taken from reference TRBV13 and TRBJ2-7, is AAGVIQSPRHLIKEKRETATLKCYPIPRHDTVYWYQQGPGQDPQFLISFYEKMQSDKGSIPDRFSAQQFSDYHSELNMSSLELGDSALYFCASSLKGTVGEQYFGPGTRLTVT.

This clone appeared a single time. The genes are TRBV21-1 and TRBJ2-1. TRBV21-1 constitutes a pseudogene. This CDR3 contains 14 residues. The DNA of the CDR3 is TGTGCCAGCAGCAATGGAAGAATCTACAATGAGCAGTTCTTC. Protein: CASSNGRIYNEQFF.

The gene calls are TRBV28 and TRBJ1-3; tentative D call: TRBD1 (6 bases). Germline lookup yields CDR1 MDHEN and CDR2 SYDVKM. The length of the CDR3 is 15 residues. Trimming shortened V by 2 bases and J by 4 bases, and 12 bases separated the two germline ends. CDR3 bases: TGTGCCAGCAGTTTAGGGGGCGAGGCGGGAAACACCATATATTTT. Its translation is CASSLGGEAGNTIYF.

V gene TRBV9 combines with J gene TRBJ2-5; the D is unclear. CDR1 is SGDLS, CDR2 YYNGEE, per germline. This CDR3 is 15 amino acids long. Trimming took off 3 bases at V and 2 bases at J, with 14 bases between the two ends. In DNA, the CDR3 is TGTGCCAGCAGCGCAGGTCGGGCAGCGCAAGAGACCCAGTACTTC. Protein: CASSAGRAAQETQYF.

This clone appeared a few times. The chain couples TRBV5-6 to TRBJ1-5; D unclear. This CDR3 is 13 amino acids long. Germline lookup yields CDR1 SGHDT and CDR2 YYEEEE. V lost 2 bases and J 6 bases, leaving 9 bases between the germline ends. The CDR3 DNA reads as TGTGCCAGCAGCTTCGCAGGATCTCAGCCCCAGCATTTT. As protein: CASSFAGSQPQHF.

This chain links TRBV28 with TRBJ1-1; tentative D call: TRBD1 (5 bases). V was clipped by 7 bases and J by 4 bases, with 19 bases between them. Germline V gives CDR1 MDHEN, CDR2 SYDVKM. The CDR3 length is 15 residues. The CDR3 DNA is TGTGCCAGCACCGTGGACCGATTTGGGGGCACTGAAGCTTTCTTT. Its translation is CASTVDRFGGTEAFF.

The CDR3 loop is CASSRGANYGYTF. CDR3 nucleotides: TGTGCCAGCAGTAGGGGGGCTAACTATGGCTACACCTTC. The V call is TRBV6-6, the J call TRBJ1-2; D may be TRBD1 (6 bases). Germline V CDR1 and CDR2: MNHNY, SVGAGI (reference sequence). CDR3 size: 13 residues. V was shortened by 5 bases and J by 0 bases, with 7 bases between the two germline ends.

The V gene is TRBV19, the J gene TRBJ2-5; D is perhaps TRBD2 (5 bases). The germline gives CDR1 LNHDA, CDR2 SQIVND (reference sequence). This CDR3 spans 14 amino acids. The V gene lost 7 bases and the J gene lost 4 bases, with 16 bases spanning the gap. In nucleotides, the CDR3 is TGTGCCAGTACTCCCGGGTCGGGATCAGAGACCCAGTACTTC. Translating gives CASTPGSGSETQYF.